The source of this T cell receptor (beta chain) is a study of response to subunit inactivated influenza vaccine (dated by TCRdb to the late 2010s). Regarding the complete study: To follow how T cells responded to a trivalent subunit inactivated influenza vaccine, the researchers relied on deep quantitative profiling of the T cell receptor repertoire.

The full study reports these points: The authors proposed that each seasonal influenza vaccination may bring in only a limited number of new T cells.

The method was RT-PCR. Sequencing relied on an Illumina HiSeq 2500. In-frame beta chains were kept once TCRdb had trimmed the public reads at Q25 with fastp and called clones with MiXCR. Here each entry gathers all rows of one CDR3 protein and keeps the most common genes and DNA. This sample gives roughly 570,000 distinct CDR3 sequences in total; roughly 13% of them show up just once. About an eighth of the sample comes from the top ten. This clonotype was observed a handful of times. Its specific antigen is unknown. No base quality values were provided; no much bigger clone lies one nucleotide off. Reading the label with the study, this specimen's time point is: more than 35 days after influenza vaccine administration. Sequenced material: PBMCs from blood, taken 40 to 50 days after vaccination. The TCR sequence derives from a man aged 50 to 59 who received an inactivated influenza vaccine. Donor details come from another sample of the same person, matched by shared clones.

The nucleotides are TGTGCCAGCAGCCCGTTGGGACTAGCGGGAGGGCCAGTTATCGGGGAGCTGTTTTTT. This translates into CASSPLGLAGGPVIGELFF. The V gene is TRBV7-3 and the J gene is TRBJ2-2; 16 bases in between match TRBD2. CDR1 and CDR2, per the germline V gene, are SGHTA and FQGTGA. There are 19 amino acids in the CDR3, from cysteine to phenylalanine inclusive. The entry retains the CDR3 DNA only, 57 bases that are in frame from base 1. V trim: 5 bases; J trim: 7 bases; unmatched bases: 13.